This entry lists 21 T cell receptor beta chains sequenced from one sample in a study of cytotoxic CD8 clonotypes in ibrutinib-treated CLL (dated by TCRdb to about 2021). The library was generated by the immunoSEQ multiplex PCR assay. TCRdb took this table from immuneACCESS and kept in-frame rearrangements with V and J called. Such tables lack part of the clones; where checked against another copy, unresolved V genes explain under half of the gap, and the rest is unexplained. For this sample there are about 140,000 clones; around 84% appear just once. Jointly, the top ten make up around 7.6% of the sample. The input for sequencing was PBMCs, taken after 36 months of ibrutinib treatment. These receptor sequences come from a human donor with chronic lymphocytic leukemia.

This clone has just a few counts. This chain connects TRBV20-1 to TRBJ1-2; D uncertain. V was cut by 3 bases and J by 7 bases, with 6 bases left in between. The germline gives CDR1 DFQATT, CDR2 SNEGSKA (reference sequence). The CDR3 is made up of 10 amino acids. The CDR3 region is CSASFPGYTF. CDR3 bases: TGCAGTGCTAGTTTTCCTGGCTACACCTTC.

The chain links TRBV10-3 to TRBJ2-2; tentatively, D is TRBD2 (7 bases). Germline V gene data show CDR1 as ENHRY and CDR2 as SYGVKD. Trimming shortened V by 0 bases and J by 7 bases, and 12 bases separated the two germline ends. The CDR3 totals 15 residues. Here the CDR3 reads CAISESGGRGGELFF. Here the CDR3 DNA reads TGTGCCATCAGTGAGTCCGGGGGGCGAGGCGGGGAGCTGTTTTTT.

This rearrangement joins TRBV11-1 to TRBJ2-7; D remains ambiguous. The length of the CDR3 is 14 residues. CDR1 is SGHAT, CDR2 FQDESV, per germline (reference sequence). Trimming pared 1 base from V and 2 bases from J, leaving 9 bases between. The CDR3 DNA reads TGTGCCAGCAGCTTAGTGGGAAGGGCCTACGAGCAGTACTTC. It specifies CASSLVGRAYEQYF.

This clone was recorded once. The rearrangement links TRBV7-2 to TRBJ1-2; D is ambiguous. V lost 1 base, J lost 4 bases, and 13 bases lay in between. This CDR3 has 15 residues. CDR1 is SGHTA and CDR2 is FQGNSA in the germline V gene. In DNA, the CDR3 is TGTGCCAGCAGCTTAGGGCGCTTATACCGCTATGGCTACACCTTC. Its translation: CASSLGRLYRYGYTF.

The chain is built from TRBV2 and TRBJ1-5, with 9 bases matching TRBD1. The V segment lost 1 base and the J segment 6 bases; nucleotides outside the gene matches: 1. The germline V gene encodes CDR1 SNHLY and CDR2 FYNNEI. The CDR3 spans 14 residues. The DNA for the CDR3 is TGTGCCAGCAGTGAAGTGACAGGGGGTCAGCCCCAGCATTTT. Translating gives CASSEVTGGQPQHF.

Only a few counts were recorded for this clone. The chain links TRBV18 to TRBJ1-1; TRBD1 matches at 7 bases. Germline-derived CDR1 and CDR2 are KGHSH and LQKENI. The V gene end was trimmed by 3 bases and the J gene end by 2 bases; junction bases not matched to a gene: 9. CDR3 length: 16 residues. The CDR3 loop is CASSPRQGGVNTEAFF. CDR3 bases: TGTGCCAGCTCACCGCGACAGGGAGGGGTAAACACTGAAGCTTTCTTT.

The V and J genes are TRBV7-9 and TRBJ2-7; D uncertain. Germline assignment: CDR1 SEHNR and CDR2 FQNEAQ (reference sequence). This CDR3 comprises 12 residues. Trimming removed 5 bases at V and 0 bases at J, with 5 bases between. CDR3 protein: CASSRSSYEQYF. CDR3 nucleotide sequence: TGTGCCAGCAGCAGGAGCTCCTACGAGCAGTACTTC.

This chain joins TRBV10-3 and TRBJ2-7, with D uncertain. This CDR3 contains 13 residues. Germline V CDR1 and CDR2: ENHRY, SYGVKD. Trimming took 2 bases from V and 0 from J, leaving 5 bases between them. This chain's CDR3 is CAISELGSYEQYF. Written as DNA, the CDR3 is TGTGCCATCAGTGAGCTAGGCTCCTACGAGCAGTACTTC.

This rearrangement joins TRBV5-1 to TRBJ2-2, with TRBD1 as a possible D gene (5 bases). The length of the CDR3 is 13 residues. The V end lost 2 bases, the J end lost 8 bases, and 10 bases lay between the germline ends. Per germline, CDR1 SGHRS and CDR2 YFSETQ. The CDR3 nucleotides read TGCGCCAGCAGCTTAAGGGGTTCTGGGGAGCTGTTTTTT. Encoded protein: CASSLRGSGELFF.

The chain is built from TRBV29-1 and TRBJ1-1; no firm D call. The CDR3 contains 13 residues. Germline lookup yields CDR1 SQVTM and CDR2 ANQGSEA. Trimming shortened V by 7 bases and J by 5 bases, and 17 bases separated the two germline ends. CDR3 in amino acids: CSDQKAPGTEAFF. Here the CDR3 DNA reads TGCAGCGACCAAAAAGCCCCGGGGACTGAAGCTTTCTTT.

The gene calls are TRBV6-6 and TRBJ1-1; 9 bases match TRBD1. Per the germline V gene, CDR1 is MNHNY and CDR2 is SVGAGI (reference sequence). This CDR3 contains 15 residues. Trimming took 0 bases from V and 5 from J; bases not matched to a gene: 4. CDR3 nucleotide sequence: TGTGCCAGCAGTTACTCGGGGACAGGGTATACTGAAGCTTTCTTT. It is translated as CASSYSGTGYTEAFF.

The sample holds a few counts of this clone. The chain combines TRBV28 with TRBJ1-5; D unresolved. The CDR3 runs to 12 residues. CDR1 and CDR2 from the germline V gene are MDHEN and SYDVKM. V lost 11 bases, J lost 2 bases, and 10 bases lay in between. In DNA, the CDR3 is TGTGCCGGAACCGCGGGCAATCAGCCCCAGCATTTT. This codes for CAGTAGNQPQHF.

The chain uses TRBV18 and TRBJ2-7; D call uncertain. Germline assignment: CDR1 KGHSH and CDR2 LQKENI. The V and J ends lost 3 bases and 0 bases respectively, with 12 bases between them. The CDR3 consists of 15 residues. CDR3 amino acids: CASSPTRGSSYEQYF. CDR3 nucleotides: TGTGCCAGCTCACCCACACGCGGTTCCTCCTACGAGCAGTACTTC.

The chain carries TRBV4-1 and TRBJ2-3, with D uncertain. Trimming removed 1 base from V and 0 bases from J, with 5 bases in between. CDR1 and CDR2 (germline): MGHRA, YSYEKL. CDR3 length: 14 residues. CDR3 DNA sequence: TGCGCCAGCAGCCAAGTCGGGAGCACAGATACGCAGTATTTT. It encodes CASSQVGSTDTQYF.

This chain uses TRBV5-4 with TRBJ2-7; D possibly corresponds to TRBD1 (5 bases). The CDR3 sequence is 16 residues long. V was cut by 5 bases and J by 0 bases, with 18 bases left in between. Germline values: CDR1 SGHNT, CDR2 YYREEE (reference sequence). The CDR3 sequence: CASSTRTPRSSYEQYF. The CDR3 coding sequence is TGTGCCAGCAGTACACGGACACCCAGGAGCTCCTACGAGCAGTACTTC.

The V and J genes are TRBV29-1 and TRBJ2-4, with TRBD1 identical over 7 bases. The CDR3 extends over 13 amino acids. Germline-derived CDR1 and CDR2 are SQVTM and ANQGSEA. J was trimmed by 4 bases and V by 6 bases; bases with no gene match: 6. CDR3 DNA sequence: TGCAGCGTACGACGACAGGGAAAAAACATTCAGTACTTC. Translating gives CSVRRQGKNIQYF.

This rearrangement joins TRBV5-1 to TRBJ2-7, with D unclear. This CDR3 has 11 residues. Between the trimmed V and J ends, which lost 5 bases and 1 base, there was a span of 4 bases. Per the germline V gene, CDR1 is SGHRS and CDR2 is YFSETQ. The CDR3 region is CASRASYEQYF. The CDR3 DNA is TGCGCCAGCAGGGCATCCTACGAGCAGTACTTC.

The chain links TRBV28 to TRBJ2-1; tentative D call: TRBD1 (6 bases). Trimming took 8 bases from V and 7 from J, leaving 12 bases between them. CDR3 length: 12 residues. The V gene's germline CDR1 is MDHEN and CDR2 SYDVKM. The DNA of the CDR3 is TGTGCCAGCGGGAACAGGGTGAATGAGCAGTTCTTC. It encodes CASGNRVNEQFF.

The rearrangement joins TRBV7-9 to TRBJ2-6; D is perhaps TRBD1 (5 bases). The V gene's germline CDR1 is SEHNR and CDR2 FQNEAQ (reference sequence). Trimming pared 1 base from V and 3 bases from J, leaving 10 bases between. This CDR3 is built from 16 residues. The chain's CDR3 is CASSLGLGVGANVLTF. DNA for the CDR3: TGTGCCAGCAGCTTAGGGCTAGGGGTTGGGGCCAACGTCCTGACTTTC.

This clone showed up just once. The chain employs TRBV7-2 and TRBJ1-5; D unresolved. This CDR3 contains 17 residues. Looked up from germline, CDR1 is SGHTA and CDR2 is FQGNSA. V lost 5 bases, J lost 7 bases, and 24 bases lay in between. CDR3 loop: CASSVSVLPLIGQPQHF. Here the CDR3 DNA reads TGTGCCAGCAGCGTCTCCGTACTTCCATTAATTGGACAGCCCCAGCATTTT.

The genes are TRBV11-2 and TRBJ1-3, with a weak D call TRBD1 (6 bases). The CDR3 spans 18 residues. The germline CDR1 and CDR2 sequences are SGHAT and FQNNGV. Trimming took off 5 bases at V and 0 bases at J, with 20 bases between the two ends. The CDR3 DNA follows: TGTGCCAGCAGCCAGCGGGTCAGGGGATTCTTCTCTGGAAACACCATATATTTT. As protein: CASSQRVRGFFSGNTIYF.